Described below is a single T cell receptor beta chain sequence and its context. This sample is part of a study of T cell repertoires in cytomegalovirus infection. Trimming pared 4 bases from V and 4 bases from J, leaving 11 bases between. Germline CDR1 reads MNHEY; CDR2 reads SVGEGT. The CDR3 is 14 amino acids. TCRdb ran MiXCR on the reads and lists one entry per CDR3 protein. The data hold roughly 250,000 distinct CDR3 sequences, with over 20% observed a single time. Material for sequencing was CD8+ T cells from PBMCs. The sequence derives from a human donor in good health (CMV status not recorded). Some clones in this sample may be carry-over from other donors' samples. This chain links TRBV6-2 or TRBV6-3 with TRBJ2-1, with unresolved D. DNA for the CDR3: TGTGCCAGCAGTTTTGCCCTAGGGTACAATGAGCAGTTCTTC. Amino acid sequence: CASSFALGYNEQFF.